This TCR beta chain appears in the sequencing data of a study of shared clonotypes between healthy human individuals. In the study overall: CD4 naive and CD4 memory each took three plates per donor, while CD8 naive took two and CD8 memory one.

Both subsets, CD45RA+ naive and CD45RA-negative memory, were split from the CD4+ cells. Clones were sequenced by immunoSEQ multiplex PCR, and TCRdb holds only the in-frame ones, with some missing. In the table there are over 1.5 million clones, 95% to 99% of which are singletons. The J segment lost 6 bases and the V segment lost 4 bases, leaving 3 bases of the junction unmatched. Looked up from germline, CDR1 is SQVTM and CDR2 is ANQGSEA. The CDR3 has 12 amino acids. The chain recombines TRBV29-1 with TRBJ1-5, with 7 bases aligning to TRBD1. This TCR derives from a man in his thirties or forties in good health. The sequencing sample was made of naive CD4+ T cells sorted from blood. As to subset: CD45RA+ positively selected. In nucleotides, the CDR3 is TGCAGCGTTGGGGACAGACTTCAGCCCCAGCATTTT. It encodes CSVGDRLQPQHF. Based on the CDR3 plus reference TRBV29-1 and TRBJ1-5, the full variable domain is SAVISQKPSRDICQRGTSLTIQCQVDSQVTMMFWYRQQPGQSLTLIATANQGSEATYESGFVIDKFPISRPNLTFSTLTVSNMSPEDSSIYLCSVGDRLQPQHFGDGTRLSIL.